This T cell receptor beta chain is from a study of CD8 T cells in Susac syndrome. V gave up 5 bases and J gave up 2 bases; unmatched junction bases: 9. The V gene's germline CDR1 is MGHDK and CDR2 SYGVNS. The CDR3 sequence is 17 residues long. RNA in amounts of about 0.5 to 1 ug was reverse transcribed with random hexamers. MiXCR, run by TCRdb on the immunoSEQ multiplex PCR reads, gives a single entry per CDR3 protein. Of fewer than 90,000 distinct CDR3 sequences in the sample, 93% were seen once. The sample was CD8+ T cells from PBMCs. The chain links TRBV25-1 to TRBJ2-1; 10 bases are a match to TRBD2. The TCR originated in a human donor with Susac syndrome. In DNA, the CDR3 is TGTGCCAGCAGTTCCTATTCCGGGACTAGCGCCTACAATGAGCAGTTCTTC. Translating it yields CASSSYSGTSAYNEQFF.